The present entry profiles one T cell receptor (beta chain) with its context. As yet, its antigen is unknown. The data stem from a study of T cell repertoires in cytomegalovirus infection. Study overall: CMV infection together with matching HLA type was indicated by public TCR beta signatures. Study-level points and caveats: Within the response measured ex vivo, HLA-C-restricted CMV-specific TCR beta clonotypes were dominant. CMV carriers having the relevant HLA were flagged by cumulative public TCR beta family frequency.

One entry per CDR3 protein, called by TCRdb with MiXCR from the reads. The sample holds 700,000 to 850,000 distinct CDR3 sequences; 32% are singletons and the top ten take around 11%. Germline V lookup: CDR1 SGHDN, CDR2 FVKESK. Trimming removed 6 bases from V and 5 bases from J, with 26 bases in between. CDR3 length: 18 amino acids. The sample was cultured CD8+ T cells from PBMCs, taken from culture after CMV antigen stimulation. The chain employs TRBV14 and TRBJ2-1; D is undetermined. This receptor was taken from a human donor in good health (CMV status not recorded). Some clones in this sample may be carry-over from other donors' samples. The CDR3 spells CASSFTSPCPCLDNEQFF. CDR3 sequence (DNA): TGTGCCAGCAGTTTCACTTCGCCTTGCCCCTGTCTGGACAATGAGCAGTTCTTC. The complete variable domain, with remaining parts taken from reference TRBV14 and TRBJ2-1, reads EAGVTQFPSHSVIEKGQTVTLRCDPISGHDNLYWYRRVMGKEIKFLLHFVKESKQDESGMPNNRFLAERTGGTYSTLKVQPAELEDSGVYFCASSFTSPCPCLDNEQFFGPGTRLTVL.